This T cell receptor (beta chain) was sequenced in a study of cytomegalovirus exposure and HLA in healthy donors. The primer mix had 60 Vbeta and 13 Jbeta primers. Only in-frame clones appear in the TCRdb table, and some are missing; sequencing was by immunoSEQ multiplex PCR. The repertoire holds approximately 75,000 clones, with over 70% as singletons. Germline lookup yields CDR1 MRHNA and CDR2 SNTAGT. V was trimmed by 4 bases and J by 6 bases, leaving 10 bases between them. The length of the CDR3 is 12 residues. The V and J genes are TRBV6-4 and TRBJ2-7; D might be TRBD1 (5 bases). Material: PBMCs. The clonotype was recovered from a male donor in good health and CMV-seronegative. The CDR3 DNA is TGTGCCAGCAGTGGGACATTTACCGAGCAGTACTTC. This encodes CASSGTFTEQYF.